This entry lists 5 T cell receptor beta chains sequenced from one sample in a study of neoadjuvant anti-PD-1 for oral cavity cancer. Method: immunoSEQ multiplex PCR; TCRdb's copy keeps in-frame clones and lacks some. The table shows approximately 15,000 clones, with over 55% occurring only once. The sample in question was PBMCs, obtained before nivolumab (anti-PD-1) treatment. These receptors were taken from a person between 40 and 79 years old with oral cavity squamous cell carcinoma.

This chain links TRBV11-2 with TRBJ2-7, with a possible D match to TRBD1 (5 bases). The CDR3 loop spans 17 amino acids. Germline values: CDR1 SGHAT, CDR2 FQNNGV. V shed 5 bases and J shed 0 bases, with 20 bases lying between them. CDR3 DNA sequence: TGTGCCAGCAGCCTAAGGGGTGGTAGCCTGAGCTCCTACGAGCAGTACTTC. Its protein is CASSLRGGSLSSYEQYF.

CDR3 DNA: TGTGCCAGCAGTTTACCAACTGGGGAGCTGTTTTTT. It encodes CASSLPTGELFF. The V call is TRBV27, the J call TRBJ2-2; D is ambiguous. There are 12 residues in the CDR3. Germline V gene data show CDR1 as MNHEY and CDR2 as SMNVEV (reference sequence). V was pared by 2 bases and J by 8 bases, with 6 bases between.

This clone was picked up one time. The CDR3 is CASTREGHTGELFF. The CDR3, as DNA: TGTGCCAGCACCCGGGAGGGCCACACCGGGGAGCTGTTTTTT. J is TRBJ2-2 and V is TRBV6-1, with 8 bases that match TRBD2. The CDR3 is made up of 14 amino acids. Trimming at V came to 7 bases and at J to 3 bases, leaving 4 bases not matched to a gene. Germline lookup yields CDR1 MNHNS and CDR2 SASEGT.

V usage is TRBV6-1 and J usage is TRBJ1-1; D remains ambiguous. Germline V gene sequence: CDR1 MNHNS, CDR2 SASEGT. There are 15 residues in the CDR3. V was cut by 3 bases and J by 1 base, with 12 bases left in between. Written as DNA, the CDR3 is TGTGCCAGCAGTGACTACAACGGTGGGAACACTGAAGCTTTCTTT. It specifies CASSDYNGGNTEAFF.

The chain joins TRBV5-1 to TRBJ2-3; 14 bases map to TRBD2. Trimming removed 6 bases from V and 3 bases from J; junction bases left unmatched: 12. The CDR3 extends over 18 amino acids. The germline CDR1 and CDR2 sequences are SGHRS and YFSETQ. CDR3: CASNKGTSGGFATDTQYF. CDR3 nucleotide sequence: TGCGCCAGCAACAAAGGGACTAGCGGGGGCTTCGCGACAGATACGCAGTATTTT.